The present T cell receptor (beta chain) was sequenced within a study of siplizumab effects on memory and regulatory T cells. Assay: immunoSEQ multiplex PCR; the TCRdb copy retains only in-frame clones and omits some. The sample carries about 100,000 clones, around 94% recorded once. The CDR3 covers 14 residues. Germline CDR1 and CDR2: SGHRS and YFSETQ. V lost 0 bases and J lost 6, with 10 bases in between. This rearrangement joins TRBV5-1 to TRBJ1-5; TRBD1 is a possible D gene (5 bases). Sequencing was done on a sample of Tregs sorted from blood. This TCR came from a human donor in good health. CDR3 sequence (DNA): TGCGCCAGCAGCTTGGAGGGCAGGGCTCAGCCCCAGCATTTT. It encodes CASSLEGRAQPQHF.